This section outlines one TCR beta chain sequence together with its context. The data are from a study of blood T cell repertoires in COVID-19. Study as a whole: Samples of COVID-19 (acute and convalescent) were obtained from the United States, Italy and Spain. PBMCs, B-cell-depleted T cells, or T cells were the source of the cDNA or gDNA that made up the material.

In the authors' methods: Scientists estimated how many nucleated cells there were by amplifying reference gene primers. Sequencing was performed with immunoSEQ multiplex PCR; in TCRdb, only in-frame clones are kept and a portion is missing. That table supplies the V and J calls and clone size; D and trimming were determined from the DNA. The table has 30,000 to 35,000 clones, about four fifths seen once. CDR1 and CDR2 (germline): GTSNPN, SVGIG (reference sequence). This CDR3 is 12 amino acids long. V lost 4 bases to trimming and J lost 3 bases, with 7 bases between them. The chain is built from TRBV30 and TRBJ1-3, with D possibly matching TRBD1 (6 bases). The receptor comes from a man aged 45-65 years with acute or convalescent COVID-19. The sample was peripheral blood. Here the CDR3 DNA reads TGTGCCTGGATCAGGGGTGGAAACACCATATATTTT. This codes for CAWIRGGNTIYF.